A single TCR beta chain is shown here with its context. Its antigen is as yet unknown. Clones were sequenced by immunoSEQ multiplex PCR, and TCRdb holds only the in-frame ones, with some missing. The data show under 300,000 clones, with around 87% seen just once and 0.37% held by the top ten. The V and J ends lost 0 bases and 3 bases respectively, with 13 bases between them. This CDR3 region has 17 residues. The germline gives CDR1 SGHRS, CDR2 YFSETQ. This entry is derived from a study of cytomegalovirus exposure and HLA in healthy donors. The study's findings and limits: Most TCRs appeared rarely, but some public TCRs recurred in many donors.

The sequenced sample was PBMCs. The sequence was obtained from a woman in her late teens or twenties in good health and CMV-seronegative. This chain links TRBV5-1 with TRBJ1-6; tentative D call: TRBD1 (6 bases). CDR3 amino acids: CASSLGSGQSYNSPLHF. CDR3 sequence (DNA): TGCGCCAGCAGCTTGGGTTCCGGACAGAGCTATAATTCACCCCTCCACTTT. The entire variable domain, with the rest obtained from reference TRBV5-1 and TRBJ1-6, is as follows: KAGVTQTPRYLIKTRGQQVTLSCSPISGHRSVSWYQQTPGQGLQFLFEYFSETQRNKGNFPGRFSGRQFSNSRSEMNVSTLELGDSALYLCASSLGSGQSYNSPLHFGNGTRLTVT.